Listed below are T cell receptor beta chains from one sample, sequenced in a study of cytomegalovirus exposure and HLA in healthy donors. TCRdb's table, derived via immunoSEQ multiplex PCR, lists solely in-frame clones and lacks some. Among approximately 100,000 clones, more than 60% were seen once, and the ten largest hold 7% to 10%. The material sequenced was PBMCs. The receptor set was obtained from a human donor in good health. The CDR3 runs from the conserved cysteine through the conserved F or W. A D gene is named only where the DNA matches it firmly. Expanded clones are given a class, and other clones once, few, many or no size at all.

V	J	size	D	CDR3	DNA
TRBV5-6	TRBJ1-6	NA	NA	CASSSPGVGNNSPLHF	TGTGCCAGCAGCTCTCCCGGGGTAGGGAATAATTCACCCCTCCACTTT
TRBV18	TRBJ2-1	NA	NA	CASSRLDSYNEQFF	TGTGCCAGCTCACGATTGGACAGTTACAATGAGCAGTTCTTC
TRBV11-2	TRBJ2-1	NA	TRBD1	CASSLLGQGTGEQFF	TGTGCCAGCAGCTTGTTGGGACAGGGGACGGGTGAGCAGTTCTTC
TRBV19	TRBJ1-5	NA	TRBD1	CASSGGQNNQPQHF	TGTGCCAGTAGTGGGGGACAGAACAATCAGCCCCAGCATTTT
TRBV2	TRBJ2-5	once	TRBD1	CASRRGTEQETQYF	TGTGCCAGCCGACGAGGGACAGAACAAGAGACCCAGTACTTC
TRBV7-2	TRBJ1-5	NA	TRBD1	CASSSGQGTQPQHF	TGTGCCAGCAGCTCGGGACAGGGAACCCAGCCCCAGCATTTT
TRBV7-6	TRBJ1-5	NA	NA	CASSLASTGLGNNQPQHF	TGTGCCAGCAGCTTAGCCAGTACAGGGTTAGGGAACAATCAGCCCCAGCATTTT
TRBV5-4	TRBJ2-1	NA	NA	CASSPESQTYNEQFF	TGTGCCAGCAGCCCGGAGTCCCAGACCTACAATGAGCAGTTCTTC
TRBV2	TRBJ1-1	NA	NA	CASQLGGGRLTEAFF	TGTGCCAGCCAGTTAGGGGGGGGGCGGTTAACTGAAGCTTTCTTT
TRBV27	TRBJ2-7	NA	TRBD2	CASRLWGGSYEQYF	TGTGCCAGCAGGCTATGGGGGGGATCCTACGAGCAGTACTTC
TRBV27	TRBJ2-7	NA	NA	CASSQTVGDEQYF	TGTGCCAGCAGTCAGACAGTGGGCGACGAGCAGTACTTC
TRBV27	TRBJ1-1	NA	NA	CASSSGPANTEAFF	TGTGCCAGCAGTTCTGGGCCAGCGAACACTGAAGCTTTCTTT
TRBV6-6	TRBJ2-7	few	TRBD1	CASSGTGLPYEQYF	TGTGCCAGCAGTGGGACAGGGCTACCTTACGAGCAGTACTTC
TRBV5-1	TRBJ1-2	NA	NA	CASSQRQTYGYTF	TGCGCCAGCAGCCAGAGACAGACCTATGGCTACACCTTC
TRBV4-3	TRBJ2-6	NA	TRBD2	CASSQDPGGAGGRSGANVLTF	TGCGCCAGCAGCCAAGATCCGGGCGGGGCGGGGGGGAGATCTGGGGCCAACGTCCTGACTTTC
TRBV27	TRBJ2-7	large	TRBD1	CASSFLFGQGSEQYF	TGTGCCAGCAGTTTTTTATTCGGACAGGGGAGCGAGCAGTACTTC
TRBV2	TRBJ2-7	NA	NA	CASSPRVINYEQYF	TGTGCCAGCAGTCCCCGGGTCATTAACTACGAGCAGTACTTC
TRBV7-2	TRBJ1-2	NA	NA	CASSIGQRGYTF	TGTGCCAGCAGCATCGGACAGCGTGGCTACACCTTC
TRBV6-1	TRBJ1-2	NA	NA	CASSPLDRLYTF	TGTGCCAGCAGCCCCCTTGACAGGCTCTACACCTTC
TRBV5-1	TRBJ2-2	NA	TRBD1	CASSLEQGADTGELFF	TGCGCCAGCAGCTTGGAGCAGGGGGCGGACACCGGGGAGCTGTTTTTT
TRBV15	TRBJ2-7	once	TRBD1	CATSRVGGTGGNEQYF	TGTGCCACCAGCAGAGTGGGTGGGACAGGGGGGAACGAGCAGTACTTC
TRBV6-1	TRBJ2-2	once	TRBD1	CASSDPGQGGLAPGELFF	TGTGCCAGCAGTGATCCGGGACAGGGAGGTTTGGCTCCCGGGGAGCTGTTTTTT
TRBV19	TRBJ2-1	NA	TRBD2	CASSRKGGSSQFF	TGTGCCAGTAGTAGAAAGGGCGGGAGCAGCCAGTTCTTC
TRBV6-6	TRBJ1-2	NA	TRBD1	CASSLGTGNYGYTF	TGTGCCAGCAGTCTCGGGACAGGCAACTATGGCTACACCTTC
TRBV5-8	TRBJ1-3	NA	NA	CASSSGGLLGRDTIYF	TGTGCCAGCAGCTCTGGAGGACTCCTGGGTAGAGACACCATATATTTT
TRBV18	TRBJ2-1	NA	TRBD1	CASSQRTGDNEQFF	TGTGCCAGCTCACAGAGGACAGGGGATAATGAGCAGTTCTTC
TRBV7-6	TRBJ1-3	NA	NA	CASSLVGSGNTIYF	TGTGCCAGCAGCTTAGTCGGGTCTGGAAACACCATATATTTT
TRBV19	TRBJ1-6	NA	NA	CASSVGGNSPLHF	TGTGCCAGTAGTGTGGGAGGGAATTCACCCCTCCACTTT
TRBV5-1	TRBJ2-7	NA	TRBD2	CASSLLAGAVEQYF	TGCGCCAGCAGCCTTCTAGCGGGGGCAGTCGAGCAGTACTTC
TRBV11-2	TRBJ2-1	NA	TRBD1	CASSLAGTGARYNEQFF	TGTGCCAGCAGCCTAGCCGGGACAGGGGCACGATACAATGAGCAGTTCTTC
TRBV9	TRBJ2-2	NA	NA	CASSVALVQTGELFF	TGTGCCAGCAGCGTAGCCCTGGTACAGACCGGGGAGCTGTTTTTT
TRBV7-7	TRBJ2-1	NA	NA	CASSLGGPGNNEQFF	TGTGCCAGCAGCTTAGGCGGGCCAGGAAACAATGAGCAGTTCTTC
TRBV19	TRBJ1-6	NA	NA	CASSQIPSYNSPLHF	TGTGCCAGTAGCCAGATACCCTCCTATAATTCACCCCTCCACTTT
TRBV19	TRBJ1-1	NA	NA	CASSIEGLRVNTEAFF	TGTGCCAGTAGTATCGAGGGTCTTCGGGTGAACACTGAAGCTTTCTTT
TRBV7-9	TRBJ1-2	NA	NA	CASSLVYSEGYTF	TGTGCCAGCAGCTTAGTCTACTCGGAGGGCTACACCTTC
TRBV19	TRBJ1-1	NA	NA	CASNRVASIGTEAFF	TGTGCCAGTAACAGGGTTGCCTCAATTGGCACTGAAGCTTTCTTT
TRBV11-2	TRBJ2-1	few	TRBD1	CASSLAGGWGEQFF	TGTGCCAGCAGCTTAGCAGGGGGCTGGGGTGAGCAGTTCTTC
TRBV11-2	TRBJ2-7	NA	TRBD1	CASSQPVSRDRRTYEQYF	TGTGCCAGCAGCCAGCCTGTTTCCCGGGACAGAAGAACCTACGAGCAGTACTTC
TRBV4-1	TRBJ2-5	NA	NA	CASSQWRGPRNQETQYF	TGCGCCAGCAGCCAATGGCGGGGACCACGTAACCAAGAGACCCAGTACTTC
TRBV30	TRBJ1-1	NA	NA	CAWRRDGQGLAFF	TGTGCCTGGAGAAGAGACGGGCAGGGGCTCGCTTTCTTT
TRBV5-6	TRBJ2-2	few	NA	CASSLAGTGELFF	TGTGCCAGCAGCTTGGCCGGGACCGGGGAGCTGTTTTTT
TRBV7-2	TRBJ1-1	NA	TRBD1	CASSLNRGTEAFF	TGTGCCAGCAGCTTAAACAGGGGCACTGAAGCTTTCTTT
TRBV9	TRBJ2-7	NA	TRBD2	CASSGRLAYEQYF	TGTGCCAGCAGCGGAAGACTAGCGTACGAGCAGTACTTC
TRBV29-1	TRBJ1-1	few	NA	CSVTRGARMNTEAFF	TGCAGCGTGACTCGGGGGGCTCGGATGAACACTGAAGCTTTCTTT
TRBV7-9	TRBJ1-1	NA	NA	CASSLGALLDTEAFF	TGTGCCAGCAGCTTAGGGGCGCTTTTAGACACTGAAGCTTTCTTT
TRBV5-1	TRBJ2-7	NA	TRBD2	CASSGGLAGDYEQYF	TGCGCCAGCAGCGGGGGACTAGCGGGGGACTACGAGCAGTACTTC
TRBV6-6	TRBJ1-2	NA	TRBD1	CASSYLPSQGSYGYTF	TGTGCCAGCAGTTACCTTCCCTCACAGGGGAGCTATGGCTACACCTTC
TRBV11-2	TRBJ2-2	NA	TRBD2	CASSLRSSGGADTGELFF	TGTGCCAGCAGCTTAAGATCTAGCGGGGGGGCGGACACCGGGGAGCTGTTTTTT
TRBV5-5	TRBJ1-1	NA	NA	CASSLTQGRMNTEAFF	TGTGCCAGCAGCTTGACGCAGGGGAGAATGAACACTGAAGCTTTCTTT
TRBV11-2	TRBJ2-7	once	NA	CASTPEASGDYEQYF	TGTGCCAGCACTCCCGAGGCGTCGGGAGACTACGAGCAGTACTTC
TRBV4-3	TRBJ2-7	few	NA	CASSHDSSYEQYF	TGCGCCAGCAGCCACGACAGCTCCTACGAGCAGTACTTC
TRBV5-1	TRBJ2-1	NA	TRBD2	CASSLPLAGGLEEQFF	TGCGCCAGCAGCCTCCCACTAGCGGGGGGGTTGGAAGAGCAGTTCTTC
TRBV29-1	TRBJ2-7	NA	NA	CSVLVTYEQYF	TGCAGCGTCCTAGTAACTTACGAGCAGTACTTC
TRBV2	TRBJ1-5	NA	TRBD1	CASSADRGFINQPQHF	TGTGCCAGCAGCGCGGACAGGGGGTTTATCAATCAGCCCCAGCATTTT
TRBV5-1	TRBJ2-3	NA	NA	CASSLAGRATDTQYF	TGCGCCAGCAGCCTGGCGGGCAGGGCCACAGATACGCAGTATTTT